A single sample is the source of the 4 T cell receptor beta chains below, sequenced in a study of circulating and synovial CD4+ cells in juvenile arthritis. Data came from immunoSEQ multiplex PCR; TCRdb stores just in-frame clones and leaves some out. In the table there are 11,000 to 15,000 clones, approximately 88% of which are singletons. The sequenced sample consisted of CD4+ T cells from synovial fluid. The receptors were sampled from a human patient with juvenile idiopathic arthritis. Some clones in this sample may be carry-over from other donors' samples.

The chain is built from TRBV5-1 and TRBJ2-5; 13 nucleotides agree with TRBD2. CDR1 SGHRS and CDR2 YFSETQ come from the germline V gene. J was trimmed by 0 bases and V by 0 bases; bases with no gene match: 2. The CDR3 consists of 17 residues. CDR3 nucleotide sequence: TGCGCCAGCAGCTTGGGTGGGACTAGCGGGGACCAAGAGACCCAGTACTTC. Translation: CASSLGGTSGDQETQYF.

The chain has TRBV10-3 and TRBJ1-3; tentatively, D is TRBD1 (6 bases). The V gene lost 6 bases and the J gene lost 1 base, with 19 bases spanning the gap. The germline V gene has CDR1 ENHRY and CDR2 SYGVKD. This CDR3 contains 17 residues. Here the CDR3 reads CAISPPGHRASGNTIYF. In nucleotides, the CDR3 is TGTGCCATCAGCCCCCCGGGACACAGGGCATCTGGAAACACCATATATTTT.

This chain links TRBV9 with TRBJ2-2; the D gene is possibly TRBD1 (5 bases). This CDR3 is built from 15 residues. Germline-derived CDR1 and CDR2 are SGDLS and YYNGEE. V was clipped by 0 bases and J by 2 bases, with 8 bases between them. The CDR3 DNA reads TGTGCCAGCAGCGTAGAGACAGTAAACACCGGGGAGCTGTTTTTT. It is translated as CASSVETVNTGELFF.

Remarks on this clone: Its ends do not fully match the called genes, so a read error is possible. This same CDR3 is encoded by further DNA sequences in the sample. This chain connects TRBV7-2 to TRBJ1-6; D may be TRBD1 (5 bases). This CDR3 is built from 15 residues. Germline V gives CDR1 SGHTA, CDR2 FQGNSA. Written as DNA, the CDR3 is TGTGCCAGCAGCAGGATCCAGGGAAGTAATTCCCCCCTCCACTTT. Translated: CASSRIQGSNSPLHF.